This T cell receptor (beta chain) originates from a study of memory CD4+ T cells and cytomegalovirus serostatus. Overall study: Donors were healthy Belgian adults, 10 or so CMV seropositive and under 30 seronegative.

The sort gate was single viable CD3+CD4+CD8-CD45RO+ cells for memory CD4+ T cells. Positive selection with CD4 microbeads enriched total CD4+ T cells. Germline lookup yields CDR1 SGHTA and CDR2 FQGNSA. CDR3 length: 14 residues. V lost 6 bases and J 4 bases, leaving 15 bases between the germline ends. In the authors' workflow: After removing out-of-frame reads, around 2,100,000 distinct TCRbeta sequences remained. TCRdb's table, derived via immunoSEQ multiplex PCR, lists solely in-frame clones and lacks some. V and J calls and clone size are copied from that table; D and trimming were computed from the DNA. The sample has some 80,000 clones; more than 70% are singletons.

This TCR derives from an adult in good health and CMV-seronegative. V usage is TRBV7-2 and J usage is TRBJ2-5; TRBD1 is a possible D gene (7 bases). Sequencing was performed on memory CD4+ T cells from blood. The CDR3 protein is CASSLQGGAETQYF. DNA for the CDR3: TGTGCCAGCAGTCTTCAGGGGGGAGCAGAGACCCAGTACTTC.